This T cell receptor (beta chain) was sequenced during a study of shared clonotypes between healthy human individuals. To note about this clone: What it recognizes is unknown.

Notes on the study in general: With a few donors compared, 5% to 5.5% of naive CD4 clonotypes were shared. Compared with memory subsets, naive subsets generally had larger estimated richness.

When replicate PCRs were run on sorted subsets, they used 150 to 250 ng DNA, about 31,000 T cell genomes. Sequencing was performed with immunoSEQ multiplex PCR; in TCRdb, only in-frame clones are kept and a portion is missing. The sample has a few million clones; 85% to 95% are singletons. Into CD45RA+ naive and CD45RA-negative memory subsets, the CD4+ cells were split. Sequencing was done on a sample of naive CD4+ T cells from PBMCs. Subset: CD45RA+ positively selected. This TCR was sampled from a man between 18 and 29 years old in good health. Some clones in this sample may be carry-over from other donors' samples.

This chain's CDR3 is CAGKPGQGSYEQYF. DNA of the CDR3: TGTGCCGGAAAACCGGGACAGGGATCCTACGAGCAGTACTTC. J is TRBJ2-7 and V is TRBV2, with 9 bases matching TRBD1. Germline V CDR1 and CDR2: SNHLY, FYNNEI. The length of the CDR3 is 14 residues. V shed 11 bases and J 1 base; nucleotides not matched to a gene: 9.